This T cell receptor beta chain was documented in a study of regulatory T cells in long-lasting Graves disease (dated by TCRdb to the early 2020s). Regarding the study in general: Persistent Graves' disease meant more than 5 years of antithyroid drug treatment with TSH receptor autoantibodies that stayed positive. Peripheral blood TCR sequencing and RNA sequencing compared persistent Graves' disease patients with newly diagnosed Graves' disease patients. The study took place in China and was registered as a clinical trial. TCR sequencing covered some 13 persistent and approximately 20 newly diagnosed Graves' disease patients, about 35 samples in total. On average, persistent Graves' disease patients in the clinical cohort had been on antithyroid drugs for around 9.5 years. Beyond this particular receptor, the publication reports: TRBV28, TRBJ1-2 and TRBJ2-5 were preferentially used in persistent disease, while TRBV20-1 and TRBJ2-1 were favored in newly diagnosed disease. Only peripheral blood was studied, because thyroid tissue, the primary lesion, was inaccessible. The authors noted that the small sample size was a limitation that may lower accuracy. Patients with persistent disease shared more public clonotypes (roughly 2,900) than newly diagnosed patients did (around 980). Compared with newly diagnosed patients, persistent Graves' disease patients had lower TCR Shannon entropy and fewer highly expanded clones, which suggests clonal expansion. Sequencing and analysis were restricted to the TCR beta chain.

Reading the label with the study, this specimen's time point is: persistent/refractory GD, antithyroid drugs over 5 years with positive TRAb. For both TCR sequencing and RNA sequencing, RNA was extracted from PBMCs using TRIzol. The diagnosis of Graves' disease followed American Thyroid Association guidelines. Recruitment of patients was carried out at an endocrinology department in Xi'an, China. Each patient gave 7 to 9.5 milliliters of peripheral blood, collected in an EDTA anticoagulant tube. Ficoll Paque Plus density gradient separation was used to isolate PBMCs, and no further T cell sorting was done. An Agilent 2100 Bioanalyzer and agarose gel were used to assess RNA quality, and a NanoDrop 2000 was used to measure RNA concentration. V and J lose 4 bases and 4 bases, and a span of 13 bases separates them. The CDR3 goes from the cysteine to the phenylalanine over 13 residues. The CDR3 DNA has 39 bases and is translated from base 1. From a lookup of the germline V gene, CDR1 and CDR2 are SQVTM and ANQGSEA.

Receptor libraries were prepared by multiplex PCR. Reads for this sample came from an Illumina HiSeq 4000. TCR beta libraries were built with iRepertoire HTBI primers and Arm-PCR amplification of CDR3 regions. Gel purification was performed on PCR products prior to sequencing. In the authors' own workflow: Across samples, around 62 TRBV and around 15 TRBJ segments were identified and used for gene usage analysis of CDR3 amino acid clonotypes. COPE and FqMerger were used to merge filtered high-quality paired reads into contigs. BLAST was used to align contigs to IMGT TRBV, TRBD and TRBJ reference genes, and CDR3 was defined according to IMGT. Highly expanded clones were defined as clonotypes with a frequency above 0.1%. Repertoire diversity was measured by Shannon entropy, and V-J evenness by the Gini coefficient. A clonotype found in more than one individual was treated as public. TCRdb trimmed public reads at Q25 via fastp, called clones via MiXCR and kept in-frame beta chains. For every CDR3 protein sequence, its rows merge into one entry that carries the most common genes and DNA. It is TCRdb's table, rather than the study itself, that gives the V and J calls and clone size. A total of 600,000 to 850,000 distinct CDR3 sequences appear in this sample, 30% of them only once. The ten most abundant clones make up 42% of the sample.

As to this clonotype: Which antigen it targets is not known. No base qualities exist here, and no much larger clone lies one base off it.

This sample comprised peripheral blood mononuclear cells (PBMCs), obtained when the disease was refractory, from a patient treated with antithyroid drugs. Here the chain combines TRBV29-1 and TRBJ1-1, with TRBD1 as a weak D call on 5 bases. This TCR was recovered from a female donor with Graves disease. Here is the DNA: TGCAGCGTTGGTGGGGGGGGGAGCACTGAAGCTTTCTTT. It codes for CSVGGGGSTEAFF. When the CDR3 is completed using the reference TRBV29-1 and TRBJ1-1 genes on either side, the full variable domain is SAVISQKPSRDICQRGTSLTIQCQVDSQVTMMFWYRQQPGQSLTLIATANQGSEATYESGFVIDKFPISRPNLTFSTLTVSNMSPEDSSIYLCSVGGGGSTEAFFGQGTRLTVV.